The present T cell receptor beta chain was sequenced within a study of OX40 agonist ivuxolimab in advanced cancers. Germline V gene data show CDR1 as SGHNT and CDR2 as YYREEE (reference sequence). The CDR3 sequence is 14 residues long. V lost 0 bases and J 4 bases, leaving 10 bases between the germline ends. With respect to this clone: Its specificity is not known.

Assay: immunoSEQ multiplex PCR; the TCRdb copy retains only in-frame clones and omits some. Among under 55,000 clones, roughly 90% were seen once, and the ten largest hold about 17%. General study points: The 0.1-3.0 mg/kg partial responders had among the lowest clonal expansion. Relative to CD4+ cells, CD8+ T cells on average had more expanded clones.

The source of this sequence is an adult with an advanced solid tumor such as melanoma, head and neck, liver or kidney cancer. The chain recombines TRBV5-4 with TRBJ1-2; no reliable D call. Material: CD4+ or CD8+ T cells sorted from blood, obtained in a trial of the OX40 agonist ivuxolimab. The CDR3: CASSLGTSRYGYTF. CDR3 bases: TGTGCCAGCAGCTTGGGGACCTCCCGCTATGGCTACACCTTC.